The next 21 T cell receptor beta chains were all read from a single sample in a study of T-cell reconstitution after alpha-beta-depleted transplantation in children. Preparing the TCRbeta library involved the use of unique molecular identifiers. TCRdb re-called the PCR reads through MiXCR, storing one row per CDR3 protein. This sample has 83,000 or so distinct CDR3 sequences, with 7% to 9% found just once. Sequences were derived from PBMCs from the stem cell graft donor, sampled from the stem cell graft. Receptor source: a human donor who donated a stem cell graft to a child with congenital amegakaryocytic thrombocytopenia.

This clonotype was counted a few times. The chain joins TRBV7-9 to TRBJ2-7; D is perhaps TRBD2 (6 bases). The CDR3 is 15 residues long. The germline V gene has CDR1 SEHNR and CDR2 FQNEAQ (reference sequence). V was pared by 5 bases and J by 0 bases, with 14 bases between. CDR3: CASSPRRGVSYEQYF. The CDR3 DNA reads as TGTGCCAGCAGCCCCCGGCGGGGCGTCTCCTACGAGCAGTACTTC.

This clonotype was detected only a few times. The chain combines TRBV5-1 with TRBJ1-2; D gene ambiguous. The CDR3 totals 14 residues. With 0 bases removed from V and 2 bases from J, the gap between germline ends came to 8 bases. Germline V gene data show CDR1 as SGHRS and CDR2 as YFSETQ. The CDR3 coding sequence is TGCGCCAGCAGCTTGGGTGTCAGAAACTATGGCTACACCTTC. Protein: CASSLGVRNYGYTF.

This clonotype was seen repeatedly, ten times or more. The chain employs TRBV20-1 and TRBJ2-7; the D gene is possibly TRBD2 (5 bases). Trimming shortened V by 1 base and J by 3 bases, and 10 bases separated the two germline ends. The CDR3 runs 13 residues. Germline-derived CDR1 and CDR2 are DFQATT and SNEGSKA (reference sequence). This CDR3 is CSARVPGSYEQYF. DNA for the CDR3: TGCAGTGCTAGAGTCCCGGGGAGCTACGAGCAGTACTTC.

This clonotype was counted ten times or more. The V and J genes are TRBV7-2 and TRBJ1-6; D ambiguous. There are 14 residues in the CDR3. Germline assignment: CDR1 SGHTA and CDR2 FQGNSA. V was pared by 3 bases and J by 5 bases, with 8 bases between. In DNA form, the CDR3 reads TGTGCCAGCAGCTTTTCATGGAATAATTCACCCCTCCACTTT. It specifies CASSFSWNNSPLHF.

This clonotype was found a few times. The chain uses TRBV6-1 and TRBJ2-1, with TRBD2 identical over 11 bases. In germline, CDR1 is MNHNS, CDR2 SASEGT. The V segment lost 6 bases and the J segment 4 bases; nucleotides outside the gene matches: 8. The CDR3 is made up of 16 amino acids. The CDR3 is CASRILAGEHYNEQFF. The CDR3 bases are TGTGCCAGCAGGATACTAGCGGGAGAACATTACAATGAGCAGTTCTTC.

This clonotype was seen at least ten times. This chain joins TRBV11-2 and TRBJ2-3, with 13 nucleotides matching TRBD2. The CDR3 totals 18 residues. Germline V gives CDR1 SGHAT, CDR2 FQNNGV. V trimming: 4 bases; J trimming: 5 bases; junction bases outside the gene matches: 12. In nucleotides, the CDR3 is TGTGCCAGCAGCTCCTCGGGACTAGCGGGACACTGGGGAGATACGCAGTATTTT. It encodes CASSSSGLAGHWGDTQYF.

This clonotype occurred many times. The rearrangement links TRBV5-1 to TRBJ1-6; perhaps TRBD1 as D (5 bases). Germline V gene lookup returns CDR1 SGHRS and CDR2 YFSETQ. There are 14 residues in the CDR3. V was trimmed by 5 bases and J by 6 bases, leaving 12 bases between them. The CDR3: CASSRDGLNSPLHF. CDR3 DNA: TGCGCCAGCAGTCGGGACGGCCTTAATTCACCCCTCCACTTT.

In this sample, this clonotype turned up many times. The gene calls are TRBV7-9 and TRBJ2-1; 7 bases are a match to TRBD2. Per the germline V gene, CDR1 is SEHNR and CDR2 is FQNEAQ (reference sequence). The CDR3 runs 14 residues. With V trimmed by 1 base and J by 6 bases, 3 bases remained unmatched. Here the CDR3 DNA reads TGTGCCAGCAGCTTAGTCGGGGGGAGCAATGAGCAGTTCTTC. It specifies CASSLVGGSNEQFF.

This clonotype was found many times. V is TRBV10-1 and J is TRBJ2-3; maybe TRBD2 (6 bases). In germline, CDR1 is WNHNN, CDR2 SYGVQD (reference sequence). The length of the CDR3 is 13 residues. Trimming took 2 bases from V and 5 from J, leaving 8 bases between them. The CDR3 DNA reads TGCGCCAGCAGTGAGCACGGGAGAGATACGCAGTATTTT. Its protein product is CASSEHGRDTQYF.

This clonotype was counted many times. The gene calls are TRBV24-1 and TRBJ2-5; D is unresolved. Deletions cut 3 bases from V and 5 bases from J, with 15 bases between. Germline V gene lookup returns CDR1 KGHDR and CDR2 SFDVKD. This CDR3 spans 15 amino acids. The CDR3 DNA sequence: TGTGCCACCAGTGATACCCGTGCAGACGGGGAGACCCAGTACTTC. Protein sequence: CATSDTRADGETQYF.

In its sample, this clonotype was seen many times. The CDR3 DNA reads as TGCAGTGCTAGAACCACGGGGGGCCATTCAGATACGCAGTATTTT. Residues: CSARTTGGHSDTQYF. V gene TRBV20-1 combines with J gene TRBJ2-3; possibly TRBD2 for D (7 bases). The germline V gene has CDR1 DFQATT and CDR2 SNEGSKA (reference sequence). The ends were cut back, 2 bases at V and 4 bases at J, with 16 bases in the middle. The CDR3 contains 15 residues.

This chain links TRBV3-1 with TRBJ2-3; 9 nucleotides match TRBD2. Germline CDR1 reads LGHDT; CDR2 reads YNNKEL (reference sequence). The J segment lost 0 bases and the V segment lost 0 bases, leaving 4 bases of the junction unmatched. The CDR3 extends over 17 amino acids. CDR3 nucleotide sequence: TGTGCCAGCAGCCAAGAAGGGGCGGGGGGGAGCACAGATACGCAGTATTTT. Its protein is CASSQEGAGGSTDTQYF.

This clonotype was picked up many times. CDR3 residues: CASSLGASFYNEQFF. The CDR3 nucleotides are TGTGCCAGCAGCTTAGGGGCGTCTTTTTACAATGAGCAGTTCTTC. This chain joins TRBV7-2 and TRBJ2-1; no definite D call. Trimming left V 1 base short and J 4 bases short, with 11 bases between. The germline V gene has CDR1 SGHTA and CDR2 FQGNSA. This CDR3 has 15 residues.

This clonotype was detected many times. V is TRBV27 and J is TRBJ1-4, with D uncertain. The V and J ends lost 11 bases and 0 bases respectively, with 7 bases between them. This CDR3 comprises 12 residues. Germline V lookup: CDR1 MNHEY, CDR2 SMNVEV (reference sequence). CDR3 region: CASGTTNEKLFF. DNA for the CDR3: TGTGCCTCAGGTACAACTAATGAAAAACTGTTTTTT.

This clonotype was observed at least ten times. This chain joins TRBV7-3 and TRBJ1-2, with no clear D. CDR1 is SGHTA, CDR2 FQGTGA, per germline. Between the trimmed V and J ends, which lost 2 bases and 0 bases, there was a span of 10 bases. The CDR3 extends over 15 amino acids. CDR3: CASSLYPKANYGYTF. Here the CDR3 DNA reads TGTGCCAGCAGCTTATACCCGAAAGCTAACTATGGCTACACCTTC.

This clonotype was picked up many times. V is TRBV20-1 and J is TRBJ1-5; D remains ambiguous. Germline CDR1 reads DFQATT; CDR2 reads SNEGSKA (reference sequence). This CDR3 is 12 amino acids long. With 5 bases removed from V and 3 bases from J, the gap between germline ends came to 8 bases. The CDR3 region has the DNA TGCAGTGCTTACAGTTACAATCAGCCCCAGCATTTT. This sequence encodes CSAYSYNQPQHF.

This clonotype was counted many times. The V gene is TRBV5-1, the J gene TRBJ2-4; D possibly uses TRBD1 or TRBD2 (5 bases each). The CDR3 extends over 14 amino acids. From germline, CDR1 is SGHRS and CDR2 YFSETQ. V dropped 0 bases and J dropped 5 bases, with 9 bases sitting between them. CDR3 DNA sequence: TGCGCCAGCAGCTTGGAGGGACCTGAAAACATTCAGTACTTC. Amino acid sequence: CASSLEGPENIQYF.

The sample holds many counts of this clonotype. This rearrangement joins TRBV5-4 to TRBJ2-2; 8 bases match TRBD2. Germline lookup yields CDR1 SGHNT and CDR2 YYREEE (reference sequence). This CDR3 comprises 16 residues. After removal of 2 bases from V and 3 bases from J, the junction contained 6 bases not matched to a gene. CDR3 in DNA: TGTGCCAGCAGCTTAAGGGCGGGAGGAGACACCGGGGAGCTGTTTTTT. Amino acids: CASSLRAGGDTGELFF. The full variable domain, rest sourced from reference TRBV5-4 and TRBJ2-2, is ETGVTQSPTHLIKTRGQQVTLRCSSQSGHNTVSWYQQALGQGPQFIFQYYREEENGRGNFPPRFSGLQFPNYSSELNVNALELDDSALYLCASSLRAGGDTGELFFGEGSRLTVL.

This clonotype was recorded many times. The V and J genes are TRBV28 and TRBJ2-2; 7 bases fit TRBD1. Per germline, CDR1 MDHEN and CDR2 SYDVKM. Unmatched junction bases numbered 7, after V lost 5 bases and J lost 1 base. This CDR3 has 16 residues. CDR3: CASSKGQRLNTGELFF. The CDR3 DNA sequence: TGTGCCAGCAGTAAGGGACAGAGACTGAACACCGGGGAGCTGTTTTTT.

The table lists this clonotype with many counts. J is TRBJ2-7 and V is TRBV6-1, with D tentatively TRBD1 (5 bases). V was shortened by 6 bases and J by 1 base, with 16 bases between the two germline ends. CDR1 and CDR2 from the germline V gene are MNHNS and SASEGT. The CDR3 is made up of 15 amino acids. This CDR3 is CASSHTWGSSYEQYF. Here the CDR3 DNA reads TGTGCCAGCAGCCATACGTGGGGCAGTTCCTACGAGCAGTACTTC.

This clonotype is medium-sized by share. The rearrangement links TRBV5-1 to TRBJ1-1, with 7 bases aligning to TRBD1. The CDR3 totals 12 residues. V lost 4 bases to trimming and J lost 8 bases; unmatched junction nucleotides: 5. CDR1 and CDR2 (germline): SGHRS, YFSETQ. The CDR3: CASSPETGEAFF. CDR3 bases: TGCGCCAGCAGCCCCGAGACAGGGGAAGCTTTCTTT.